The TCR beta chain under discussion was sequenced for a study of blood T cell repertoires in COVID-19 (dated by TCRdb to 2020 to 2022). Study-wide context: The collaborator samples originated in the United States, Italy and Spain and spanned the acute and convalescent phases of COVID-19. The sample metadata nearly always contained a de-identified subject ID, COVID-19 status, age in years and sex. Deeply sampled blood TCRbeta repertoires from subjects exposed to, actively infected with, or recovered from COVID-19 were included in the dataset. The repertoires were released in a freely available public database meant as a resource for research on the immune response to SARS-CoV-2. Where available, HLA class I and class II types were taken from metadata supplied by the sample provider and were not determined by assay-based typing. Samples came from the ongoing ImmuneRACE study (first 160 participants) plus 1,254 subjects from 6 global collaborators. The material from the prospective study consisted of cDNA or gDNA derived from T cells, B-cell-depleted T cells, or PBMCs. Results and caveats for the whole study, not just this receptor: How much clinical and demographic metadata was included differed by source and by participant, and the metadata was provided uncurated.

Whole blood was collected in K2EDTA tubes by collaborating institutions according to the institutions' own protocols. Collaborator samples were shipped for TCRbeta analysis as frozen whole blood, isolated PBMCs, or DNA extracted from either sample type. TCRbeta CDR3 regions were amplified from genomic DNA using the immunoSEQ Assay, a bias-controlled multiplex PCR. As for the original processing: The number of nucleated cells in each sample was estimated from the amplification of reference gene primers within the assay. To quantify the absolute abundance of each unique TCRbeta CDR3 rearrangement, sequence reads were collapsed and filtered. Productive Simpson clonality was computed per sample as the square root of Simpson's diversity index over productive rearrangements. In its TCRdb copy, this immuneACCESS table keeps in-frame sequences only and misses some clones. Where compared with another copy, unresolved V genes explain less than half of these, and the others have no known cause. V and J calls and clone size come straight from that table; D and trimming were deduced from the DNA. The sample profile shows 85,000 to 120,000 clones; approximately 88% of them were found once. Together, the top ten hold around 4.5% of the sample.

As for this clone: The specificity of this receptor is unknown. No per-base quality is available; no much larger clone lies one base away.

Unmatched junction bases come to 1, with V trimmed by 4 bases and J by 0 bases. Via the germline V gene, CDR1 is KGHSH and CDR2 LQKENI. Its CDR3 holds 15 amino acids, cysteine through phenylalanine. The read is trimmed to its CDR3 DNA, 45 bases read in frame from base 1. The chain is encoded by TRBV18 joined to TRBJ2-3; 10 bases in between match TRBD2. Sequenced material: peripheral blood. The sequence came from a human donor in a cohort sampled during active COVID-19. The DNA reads TGTGCCAGCTCACTTAGCGGGGGGAGCACAGATACGCAGTATTTT. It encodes CASSLSGGSTDTQYF.